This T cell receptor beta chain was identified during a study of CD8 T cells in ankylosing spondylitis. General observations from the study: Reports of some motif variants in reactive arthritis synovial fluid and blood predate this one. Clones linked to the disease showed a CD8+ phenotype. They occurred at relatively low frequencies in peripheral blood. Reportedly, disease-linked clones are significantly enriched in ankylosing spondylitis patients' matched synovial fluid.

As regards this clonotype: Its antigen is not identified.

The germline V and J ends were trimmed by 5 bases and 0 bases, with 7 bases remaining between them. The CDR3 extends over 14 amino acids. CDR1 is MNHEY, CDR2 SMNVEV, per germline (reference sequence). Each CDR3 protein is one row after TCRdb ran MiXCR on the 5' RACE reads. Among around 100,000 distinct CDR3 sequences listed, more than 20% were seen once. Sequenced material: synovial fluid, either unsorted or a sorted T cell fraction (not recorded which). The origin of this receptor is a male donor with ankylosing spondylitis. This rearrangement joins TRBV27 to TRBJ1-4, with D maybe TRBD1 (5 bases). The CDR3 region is CASSGTATNEKLFF. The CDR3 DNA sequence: TGTGCCAGCAGTGGGACTGCAACTAATGAAAAACTGTTTTTT.